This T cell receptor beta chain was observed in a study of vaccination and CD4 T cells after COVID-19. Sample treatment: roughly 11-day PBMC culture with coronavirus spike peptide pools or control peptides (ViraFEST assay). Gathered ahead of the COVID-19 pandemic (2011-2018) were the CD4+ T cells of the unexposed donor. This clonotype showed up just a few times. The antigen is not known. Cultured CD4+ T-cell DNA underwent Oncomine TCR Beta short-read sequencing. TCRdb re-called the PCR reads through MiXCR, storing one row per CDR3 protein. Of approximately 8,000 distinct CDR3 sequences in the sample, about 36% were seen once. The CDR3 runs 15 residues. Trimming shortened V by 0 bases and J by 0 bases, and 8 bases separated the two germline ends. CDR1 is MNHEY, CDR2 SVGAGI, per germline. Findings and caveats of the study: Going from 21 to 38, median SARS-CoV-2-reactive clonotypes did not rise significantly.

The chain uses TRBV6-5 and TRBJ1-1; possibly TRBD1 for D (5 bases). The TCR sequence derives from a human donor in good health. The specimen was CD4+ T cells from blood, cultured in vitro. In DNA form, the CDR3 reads TGTGCCAGCAGTTACTCGACAGACATGAACACTGAAGCTTTCTTT. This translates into CASSYSTDMNTEAFF.